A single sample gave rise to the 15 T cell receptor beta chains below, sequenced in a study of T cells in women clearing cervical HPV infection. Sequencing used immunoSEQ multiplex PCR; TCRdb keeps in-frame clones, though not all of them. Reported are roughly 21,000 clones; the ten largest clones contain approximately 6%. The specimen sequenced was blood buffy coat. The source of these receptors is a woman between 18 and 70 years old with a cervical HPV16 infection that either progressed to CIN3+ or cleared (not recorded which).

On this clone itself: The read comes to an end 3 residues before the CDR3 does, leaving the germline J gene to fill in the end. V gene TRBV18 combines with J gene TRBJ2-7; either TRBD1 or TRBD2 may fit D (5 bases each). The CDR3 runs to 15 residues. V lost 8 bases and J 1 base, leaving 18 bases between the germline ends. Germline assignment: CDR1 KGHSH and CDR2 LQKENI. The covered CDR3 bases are TGTGCCAGCGCACGGGGCGGAGGTATATCCTACGAG. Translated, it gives CASARGGGISYE. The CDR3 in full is CASARGGGISYEQYF.

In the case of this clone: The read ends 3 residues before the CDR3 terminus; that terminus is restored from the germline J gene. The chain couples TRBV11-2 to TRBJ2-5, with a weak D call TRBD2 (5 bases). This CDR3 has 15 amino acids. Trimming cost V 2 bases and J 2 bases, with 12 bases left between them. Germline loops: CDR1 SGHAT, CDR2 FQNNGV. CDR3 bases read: TGTGCCAGCAGCTTAAGGCTAGCAGTACAAGAGACC. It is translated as CASSLRLAVQET. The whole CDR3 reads CASSLRLAVQETQYF.

CDR3 in amino acids: CSARERRAAGDTQYF. The sequenced part of the CDR3 DNA is TGCAGTGCTAGAGAACGGAGGGCGGCGGGGGATACG. The V call is TRBV20-1, the J call TRBJ2-3, with D tentatively TRBD2 (6 bases). With the read ending 3 residues before the CDR3 end, the germline J gene is used to fill in that end. The CDR3 length is 15 residues. Germline-derived CDR1 and CDR2 are DFQATT and SNEGSKA (reference sequence). V dropped 0 bases and J dropped 6 bases, with 16 bases sitting between them.

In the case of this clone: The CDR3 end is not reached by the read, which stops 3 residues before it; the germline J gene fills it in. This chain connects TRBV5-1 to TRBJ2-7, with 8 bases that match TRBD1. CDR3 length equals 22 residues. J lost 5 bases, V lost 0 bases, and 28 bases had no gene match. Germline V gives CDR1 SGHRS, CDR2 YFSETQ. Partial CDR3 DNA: TGCGCCAGCAGCTTGGCGCTTGGCCGTCGTGGTGGTAACGTGACAGGGGAGCACGAG. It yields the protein CASSLALGRRGGNVTGEHE. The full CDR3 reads CASSLALGRRGGNVTGEHEQYF.

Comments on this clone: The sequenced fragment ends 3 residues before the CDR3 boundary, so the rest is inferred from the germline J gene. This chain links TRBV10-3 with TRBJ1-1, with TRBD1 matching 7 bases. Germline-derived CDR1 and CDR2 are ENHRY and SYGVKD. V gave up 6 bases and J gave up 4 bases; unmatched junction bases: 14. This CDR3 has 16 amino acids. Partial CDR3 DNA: TGTGCCATCAGGGGAAACAGGGGCGCGGATGGCACTGAA. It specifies CAIRGNRGADGTE. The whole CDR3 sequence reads CAIRGNRGADGTEAFF.

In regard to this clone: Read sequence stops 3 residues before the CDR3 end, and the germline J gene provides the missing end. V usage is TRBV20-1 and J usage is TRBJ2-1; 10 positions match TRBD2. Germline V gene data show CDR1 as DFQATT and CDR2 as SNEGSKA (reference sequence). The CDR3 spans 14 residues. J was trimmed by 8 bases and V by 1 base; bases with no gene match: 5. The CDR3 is CSARGLAGVDEQFF. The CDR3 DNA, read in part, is TGCAGTGCTAGAGGCCTAGCGGGAGTCGATGAG.

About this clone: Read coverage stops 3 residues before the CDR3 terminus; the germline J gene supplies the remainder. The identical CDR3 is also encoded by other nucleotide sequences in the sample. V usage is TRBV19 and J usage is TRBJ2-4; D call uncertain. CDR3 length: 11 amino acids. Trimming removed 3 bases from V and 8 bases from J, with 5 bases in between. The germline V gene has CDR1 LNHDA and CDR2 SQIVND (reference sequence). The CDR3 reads CASSIKDIQYF. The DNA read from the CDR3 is TGTGCCAGTAGTATCAAGGACATT.

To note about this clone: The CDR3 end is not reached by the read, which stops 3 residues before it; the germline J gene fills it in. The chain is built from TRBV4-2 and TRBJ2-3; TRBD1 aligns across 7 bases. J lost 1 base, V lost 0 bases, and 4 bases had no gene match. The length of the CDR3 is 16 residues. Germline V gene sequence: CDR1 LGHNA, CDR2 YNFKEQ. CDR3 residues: CASSQDPGTGTDTQYF. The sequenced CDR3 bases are TGTGCCAGCAGCCAAGATCCAGGGACAGGCACAGATACG.

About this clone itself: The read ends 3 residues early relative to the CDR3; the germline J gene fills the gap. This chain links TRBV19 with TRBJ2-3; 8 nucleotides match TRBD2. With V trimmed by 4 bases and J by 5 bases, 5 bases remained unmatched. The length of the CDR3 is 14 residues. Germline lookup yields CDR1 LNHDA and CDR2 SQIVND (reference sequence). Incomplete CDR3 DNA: TGTGCCAGTAGTAATGGGCTAGCGGGAGATACG. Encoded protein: CASSNGLAGDT. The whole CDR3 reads CASSNGLAGDTQYF.

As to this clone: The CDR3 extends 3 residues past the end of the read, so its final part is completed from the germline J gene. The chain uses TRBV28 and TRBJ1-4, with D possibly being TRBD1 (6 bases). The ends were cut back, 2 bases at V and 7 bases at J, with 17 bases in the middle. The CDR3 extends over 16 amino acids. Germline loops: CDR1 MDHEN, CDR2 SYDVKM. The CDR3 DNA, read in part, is TGTGCCAGCAGTTTAAGACACGGGGGGGGCGGTGAAAAA. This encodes CASSLRHGGGGEK. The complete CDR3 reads CASSLRHGGGGEKLFF.

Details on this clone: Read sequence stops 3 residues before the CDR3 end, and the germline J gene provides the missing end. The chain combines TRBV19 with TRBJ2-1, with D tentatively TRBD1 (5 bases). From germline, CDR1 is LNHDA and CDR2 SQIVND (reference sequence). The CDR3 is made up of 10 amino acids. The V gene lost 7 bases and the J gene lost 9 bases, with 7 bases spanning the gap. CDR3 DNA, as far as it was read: TGTGCCAGTAAGGGGTCTGAG. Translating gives CASKGSE. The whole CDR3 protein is CASKGSEQFF.

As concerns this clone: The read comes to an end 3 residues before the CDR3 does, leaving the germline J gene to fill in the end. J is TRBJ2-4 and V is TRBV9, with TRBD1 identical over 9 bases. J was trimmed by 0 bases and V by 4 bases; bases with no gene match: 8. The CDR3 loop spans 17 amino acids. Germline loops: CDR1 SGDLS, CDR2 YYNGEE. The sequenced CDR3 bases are TGTGCCAGCAGCCCCCATAGGACAGGGGTAGCCAAAAACATT. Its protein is CASSPHRTGVAKNI. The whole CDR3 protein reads CASSPHRTGVAKNIQYF.

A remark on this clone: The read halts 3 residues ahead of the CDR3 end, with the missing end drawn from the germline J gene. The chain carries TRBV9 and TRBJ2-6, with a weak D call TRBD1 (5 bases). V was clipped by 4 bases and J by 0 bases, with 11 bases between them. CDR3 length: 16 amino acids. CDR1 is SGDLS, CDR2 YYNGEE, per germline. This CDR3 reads CASSPTGSSGANVLTF. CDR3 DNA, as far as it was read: TGTGCCAGCAGCCCTACAGGTAGCTCTGGGGCCAACGTC.

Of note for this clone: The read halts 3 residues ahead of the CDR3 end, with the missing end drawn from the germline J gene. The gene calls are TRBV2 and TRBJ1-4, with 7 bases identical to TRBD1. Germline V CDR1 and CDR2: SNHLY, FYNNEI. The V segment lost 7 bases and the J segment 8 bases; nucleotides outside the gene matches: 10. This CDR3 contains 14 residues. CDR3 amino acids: CASMKPTGPEKLFF. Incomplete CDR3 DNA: TGTGCCAGCATGAAACCGACAGGGCCCGAAAAA. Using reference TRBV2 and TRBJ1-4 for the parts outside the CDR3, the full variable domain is EPEVTQTPSHQVTQMGQEVILRCVPISNHLYFYWYRQILGQKVEFLVSFYNNEISEKSEIFDDQFSVERPDGSNFTLKIRSTKLEDSAMYFCASMKPTGPEKLFFGSGTQLSVL.

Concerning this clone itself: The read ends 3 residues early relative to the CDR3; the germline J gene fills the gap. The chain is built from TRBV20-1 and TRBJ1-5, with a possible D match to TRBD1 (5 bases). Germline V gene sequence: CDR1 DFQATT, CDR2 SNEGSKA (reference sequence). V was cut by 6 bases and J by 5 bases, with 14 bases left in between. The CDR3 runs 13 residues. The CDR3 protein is CSAQGLRDQPQHF. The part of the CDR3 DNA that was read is TGCAGTGCCCAGGGACTTCGCGATCAGCCC.